Presented here are 5 T cell receptor beta chains from one specimen sequenced in a study of tumor-infiltrating lymphocytes in localized non-small cell lung cancer. Sequenced by immunoSEQ multiplex PCR; TCRdb stores in-frame clones only, minus some. Of roughly 30,000 clones in the sample, roughly 85% are singletons; the top ten hold roughly 2%. Sequencing was done on a sample of lung tumor tissue. These receptors came from a human donor with non-small cell lung cancer.

The rearrangement joins TRBV7-2 to TRBJ2-1; TRBD1 matches 7 bases. The CDR3 has 15 residues. Germline V CDR1 and CDR2: SGHTA, FQGNSA. Trimming removed 0 bases from V and 2 bases from J; junction bases left unmatched: 1. The CDR3 region is CASSLAQGAYNEQFF. The CDR3 DNA reads as TGTGCCAGCAGCTTAGCTCAGGGGGCCTACAATGAGCAGTTCTTC. The full variable domain, completed using reference TRBV7-2 and TRBJ2-1, is GAGVSQSPSNKVTEKGKDVELRCDPISGHTALYWYRQSLGQGLEFLIYFQGNSAPDKSGLPSDRFSAERTGGSVSTLTIQRTQQEDSAVYLCASSLAQGAYNEQFFGPGTRLTVL.

The rearrangement joins TRBV15 to TRBJ2-5; weak D call: TRBD2 (5 bases). V lost 3 bases to trimming and J lost 0 bases, with 8 bases between them. The germline CDR1 and CDR2 sequences are LNHNV and YYDKDF (reference sequence). The CDR3 has 14 amino acids. CDR3 DNA sequence: TGTGCCACCAGCAGGGCCGGGAACCAAGAGACCCAGTACTTC. Encoded protein: CATSRAGNQETQYF. The full variable domain, completed using reference TRBV15 and TRBJ2-5, is DAMVIQNPRYQVTQFGKPVTLSCSQTLNHNVMYWYQQKSSQAPKLLFHYYDKDFNNEADTPDNFQSRRPNTSFCFLDIRSPGLGDTAMYLCATSRAGNQETQYFGPGTRLLVL.

The rearrangement joins TRBV30 to TRBJ2-3, with 10 bases that match TRBD1. V lost 8 bases, J lost 3 bases, and 14 bases stayed unmatched. This CDR3 is built from 16 residues. Germline V CDR1 and CDR2: GTSNPN, SVGIG (reference sequence). The CDR3 loop reads CARGQNRDRGTDTQYF. The CDR3 DNA sequence: TGTGCCCGGGGGCAGAACCGGGACAGGGGAACAGATACGCAGTATTTT.

This rearrangement joins TRBV5-4 to TRBJ1-2; TRBD1 aligns across 7 bases. The germline V gene has CDR1 SGHNT and CDR2 YYREEE (reference sequence). CDR3 length: 15 amino acids. V shed 2 bases, J shed 7 bases, and the junction held 11 bases outside the gene matches. The CDR3 here is CASSLQGFRVGGYTF. The CDR3 DNA reads TGTGCCAGCAGCTTACAGGGGTTCCGGGTGGGTGGCTACACCTTC. Filled out from reference TRBV5-4 and TRBJ1-2, the complete variable domain reads ETGVTQSPTHLIKTRGQQVTLRCSSQSGHNTVSWYQQALGQGPQFIFQYYREEENGRGNFPPRFSGLQFPNYSSELNVNALELDDSALYLCASSLQGFRVGGYTFGSGTRLTVV.

The V gene is TRBV9, the J gene TRBJ2-7; 8 bases map to TRBD2. The ends lost 0 bases at V and 2 bases at J; junction bases unmatched: 4. This CDR3 comprises 15 residues. CDR1 is SGDLS and CDR2 is YYNGEE in the germline V gene. The CDR3 spells CASSVAPAGAYEQYF. The CDR3 DNA reads as TGTGCCAGCAGCGTAGCCCCAGCGGGGGCCTACGAGCAGTACTTC. Using reference TRBV9 and TRBJ2-7 for the parts outside the CDR3, the full variable domain is DSGVTQTPKHLITATGQRVTLRCSPRSGDLSVYWYQQSLDQGLQFLIQYYNGEERAKGNILERFSAQQFPDLHSELNLSSLELGDSALYFCASSVAPAGAYEQYFGPGTRLTVT.